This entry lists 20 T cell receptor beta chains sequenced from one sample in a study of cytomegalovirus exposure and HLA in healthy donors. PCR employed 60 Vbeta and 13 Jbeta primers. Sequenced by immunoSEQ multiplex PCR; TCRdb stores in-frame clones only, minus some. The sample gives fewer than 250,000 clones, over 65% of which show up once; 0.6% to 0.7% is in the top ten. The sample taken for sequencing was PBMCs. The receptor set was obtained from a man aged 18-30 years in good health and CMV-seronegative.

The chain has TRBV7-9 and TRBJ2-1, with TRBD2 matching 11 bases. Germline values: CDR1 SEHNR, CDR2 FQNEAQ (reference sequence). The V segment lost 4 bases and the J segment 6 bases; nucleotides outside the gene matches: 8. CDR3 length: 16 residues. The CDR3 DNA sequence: TGTGCCAGCAGCTATACTAGCGGGAGTCTCGCCAATGAGCAGTTCTTC. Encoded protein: CASSYTSGSLANEQFF.

CDR3 sequence reads: CASSLLQGGNEKLFF. In nucleotides, the CDR3 is TGTGCCAGCAGCCTCCTACAGGGCGGTAATGAAAAACTGTTTTTT. The chain has TRBV7-8 and TRBJ1-4, with D perhaps matching TRBD1 (6 bases). V was shortened by 5 bases and J by 4 bases, with 14 bases between the two germline ends. The CDR3 contains 15 residues. Germline CDR1 SGHVS, CDR2 FQNEAQ. Complete variable domain (other parts from reference TRBV7-8 and TRBJ1-4): GAGVSQSPRYKVAKRGQDVALRCDPISGHVSLFWYQQALGQGPEFLTYFQNEAQLDKSGLPSDRFFAERPEGSVSTLKIQRTQQEDSAVYLCASSLLQGGNEKLFFGSGTQLSVL.

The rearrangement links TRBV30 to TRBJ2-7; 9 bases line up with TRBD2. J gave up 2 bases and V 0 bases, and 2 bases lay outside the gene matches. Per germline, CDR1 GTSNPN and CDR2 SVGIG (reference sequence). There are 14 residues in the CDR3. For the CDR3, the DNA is TGTGCCTGGAGTGTGACTAGCGGACCCTACGAGCAGTACTTC. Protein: CAWSVTSGPYEQYF.

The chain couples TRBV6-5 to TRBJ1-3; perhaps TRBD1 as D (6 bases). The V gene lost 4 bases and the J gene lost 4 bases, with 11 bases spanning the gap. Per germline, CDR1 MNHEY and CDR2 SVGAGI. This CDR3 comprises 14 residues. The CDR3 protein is CASSSATGGNTIYF. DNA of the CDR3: TGTGCCAGCAGTTCCGCGACAGGAGGAAACACCATATATTTT.

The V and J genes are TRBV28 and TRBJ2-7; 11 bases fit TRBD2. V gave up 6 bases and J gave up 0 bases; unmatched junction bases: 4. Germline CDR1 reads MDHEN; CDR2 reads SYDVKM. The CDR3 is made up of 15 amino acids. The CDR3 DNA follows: TGTGCCAGCAGCCCGACTAGCGGGGCCTCCTACGAGCAGTACTTC. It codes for CASSPTSGASYEQYF. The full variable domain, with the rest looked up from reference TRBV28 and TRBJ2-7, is DVKVTQSSRYLVKRTGEKVFLECVQDMDHENMFWYRQDPGLGLRLIYFSYDVKMKEKGDIPEGYSVSREKKERFSLILESASTNQTSMYLCASSPTSGASYEQYFGPGTRLTVT.

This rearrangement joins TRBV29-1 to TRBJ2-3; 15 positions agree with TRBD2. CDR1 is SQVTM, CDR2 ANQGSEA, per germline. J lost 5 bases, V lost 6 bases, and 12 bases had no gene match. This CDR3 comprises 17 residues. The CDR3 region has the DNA TGCAGCGTGGGACTAGCGGGAGGCCCATCCGGGGAAGATACGCAGTATTTT. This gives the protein CSVGLAGGPSGEDTQYF.

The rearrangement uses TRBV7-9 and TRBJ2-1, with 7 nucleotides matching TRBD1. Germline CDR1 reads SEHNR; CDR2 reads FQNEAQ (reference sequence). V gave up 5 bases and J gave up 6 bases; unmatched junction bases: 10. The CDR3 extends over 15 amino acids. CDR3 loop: CASSPQGSLTNEQFF. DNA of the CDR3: TGTGCCAGCAGCCCACAGGGGAGTTTAACCAATGAGCAGTTCTTC.

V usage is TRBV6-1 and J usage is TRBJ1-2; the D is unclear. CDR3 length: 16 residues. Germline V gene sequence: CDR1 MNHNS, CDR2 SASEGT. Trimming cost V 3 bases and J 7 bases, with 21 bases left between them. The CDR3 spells CASSEDDGGSSRGYTF. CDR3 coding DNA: TGTGCCAGCAGTGAGGACGATGGAGGGTCGTCGCGTGGCTACACCTTC.

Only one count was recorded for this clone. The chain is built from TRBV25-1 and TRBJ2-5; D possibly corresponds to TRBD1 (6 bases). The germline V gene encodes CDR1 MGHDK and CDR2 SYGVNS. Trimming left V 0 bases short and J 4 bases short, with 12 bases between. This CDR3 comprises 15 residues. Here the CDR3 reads CASSEYGGRGETQYF. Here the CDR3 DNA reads TGTGCCAGCAGTGAATATGGGGGCAGGGGAGAGACCCAGTACTTC.

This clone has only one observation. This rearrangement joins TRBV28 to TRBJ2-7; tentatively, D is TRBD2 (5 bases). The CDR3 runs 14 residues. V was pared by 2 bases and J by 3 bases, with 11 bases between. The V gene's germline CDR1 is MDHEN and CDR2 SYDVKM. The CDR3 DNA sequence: TGTGCCAGCAGTTTAGGCGGGTCACGCTACGAGCAGTACTTC. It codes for CASSLGGSRYEQYF.

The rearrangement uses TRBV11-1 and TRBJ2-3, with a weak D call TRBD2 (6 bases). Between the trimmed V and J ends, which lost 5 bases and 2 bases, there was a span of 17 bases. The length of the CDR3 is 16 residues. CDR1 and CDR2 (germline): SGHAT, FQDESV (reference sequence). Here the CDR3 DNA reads TGTGCCAGCAGCGGAGAGGTTGGAGGGTTCACAGATACGCAGTATTTT. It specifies CASSGEVGGFTDTQYF.

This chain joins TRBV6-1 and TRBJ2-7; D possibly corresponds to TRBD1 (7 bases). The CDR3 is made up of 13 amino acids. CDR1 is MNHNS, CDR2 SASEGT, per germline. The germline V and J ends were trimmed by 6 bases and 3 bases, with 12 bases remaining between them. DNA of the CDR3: TGTGCCAGCAGGCAGGGGGGAATCTACGAGCAGTACTTC. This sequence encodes CASRQGGIYEQYF.

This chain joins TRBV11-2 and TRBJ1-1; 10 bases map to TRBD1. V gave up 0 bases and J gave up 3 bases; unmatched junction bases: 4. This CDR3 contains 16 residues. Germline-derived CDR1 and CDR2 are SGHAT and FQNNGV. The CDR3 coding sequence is TGTGCCAGCAGCTTAGATCGGGACAGGGGTGACACTGAAGCTTTCTTT. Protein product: CASSLDRDRGDTEAFF.

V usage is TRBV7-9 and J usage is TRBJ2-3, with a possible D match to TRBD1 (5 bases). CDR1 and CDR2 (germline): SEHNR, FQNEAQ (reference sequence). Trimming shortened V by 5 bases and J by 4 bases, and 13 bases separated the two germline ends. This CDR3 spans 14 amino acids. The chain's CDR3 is CASSQTVLADTQYF. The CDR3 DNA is TGTGCCAGCAGCCAGACAGTTCTGGCAGATACGCAGTATTTT.

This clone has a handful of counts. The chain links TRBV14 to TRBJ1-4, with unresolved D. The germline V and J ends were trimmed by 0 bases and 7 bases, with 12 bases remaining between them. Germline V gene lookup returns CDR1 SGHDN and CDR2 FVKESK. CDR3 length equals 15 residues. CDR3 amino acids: CASSQDQTVREKLFF. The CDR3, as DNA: TGTGCCAGCAGCCAAGATCAAACAGTACGTGAAAAACTGTTTTTT.

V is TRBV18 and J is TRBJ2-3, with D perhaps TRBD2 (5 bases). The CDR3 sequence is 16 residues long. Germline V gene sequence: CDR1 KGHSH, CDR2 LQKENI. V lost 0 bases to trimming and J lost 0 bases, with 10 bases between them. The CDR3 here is CASSPPERGSTDTQYF. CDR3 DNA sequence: TGTGCCAGCTCACCACCGGAACGGGGAAGCACAGATACGCAGTATTTT.

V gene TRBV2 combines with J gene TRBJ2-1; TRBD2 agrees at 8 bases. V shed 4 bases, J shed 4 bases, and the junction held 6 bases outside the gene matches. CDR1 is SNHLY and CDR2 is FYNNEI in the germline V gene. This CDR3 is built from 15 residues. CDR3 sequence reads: CASSGGSGRYNEQFF. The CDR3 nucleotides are TGTGCCAGCAGTGGGGGCAGCGGGAGATACAATGAGCAGTTCTTC.

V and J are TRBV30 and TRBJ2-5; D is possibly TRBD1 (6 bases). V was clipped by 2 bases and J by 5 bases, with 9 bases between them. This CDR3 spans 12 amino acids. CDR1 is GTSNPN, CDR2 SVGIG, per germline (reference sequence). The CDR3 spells CAWSHREETQYF. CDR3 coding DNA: TGTGCCTGGAGTCACAGGGAGGAGACCCAGTACTTC.

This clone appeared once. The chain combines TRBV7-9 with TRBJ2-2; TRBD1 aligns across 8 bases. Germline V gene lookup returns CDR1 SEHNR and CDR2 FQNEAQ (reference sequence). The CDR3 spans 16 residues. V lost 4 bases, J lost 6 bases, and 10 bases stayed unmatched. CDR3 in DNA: TGTGCCAGCAGCTCTCAGGGGGCAGGGCCAGCCGGGGAGCTGTTTTTT. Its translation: CASSSQGAGPAGELFF.

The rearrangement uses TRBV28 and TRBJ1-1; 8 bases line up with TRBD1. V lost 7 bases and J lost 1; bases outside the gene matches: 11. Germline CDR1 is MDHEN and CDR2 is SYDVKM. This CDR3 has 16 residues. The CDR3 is CASIGQGWRKNTEAFF. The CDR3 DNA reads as TGTGCCAGCATAGGACAGGGATGGAGGAAGAACACTGAAGCTTTCTTT.